The clone carrying this T cell receptor beta chain was recorded once. With 60 Vbeta and 13 Jbeta primers, the PCR was carried out. Sequencing was performed with immunoSEQ multiplex PCR; in TCRdb, only in-frame clones are kept and a portion is missing. The table records some 180,000 clones, 70% to 75% of them present only once. This specimen comes from a study of cytomegalovirus exposure and HLA in healthy donors. Across the study: Unique TCRs from HLA-typed donors, about 78 million of them, were held in an early data release. Out of approximately 400 genotyped donors, less than 90% belonged to the Caucasian-associated ancestry cluster.

Source material: PBMCs. This sequence originates from a male donor in good health and CMV-seronegative.

As DNA, the CDR3 is TGTGCCAGCACCCAAGGGGGATCGGGTCAGCCCCAGCATTTT. Its translation: CASTQGGSGQPQHF. The chain combines TRBV28 with TRBJ1-5; TRBD1 is a possible D gene (6 bases). This CDR3 has 14 residues. The germline CDR1 and CDR2 sequences are MDHEN and SYDVKM. V was cut by 7 bases and J by 6 bases, with 16 bases left in between.